Listed here are 29 T cell receptor beta chains from one sample, sequenced in a study of OX40 agonist ivuxolimab in advanced cancers. The data were produced by immunoSEQ multiplex PCR, yet TCRdb's version contains in-frame clones alone and is incomplete. The sample includes 52,000 or so clones, 85% seen only once; the top ten take 2.8%. The sample consisted of CD4+ or CD8+ T cells sorted from blood, taken in a trial of the OX40 agonist ivuxolimab. Receptors originate from an adult with an advanced solid tumor such as melanoma, head and neck, liver or kidney cancer.

V gene TRBV29-1 combines with J gene TRBJ1-1, with D possibly matching TRBD1 (5 bases). CDR1 SQVTM and CDR2 ANQGSEA come from the germline V gene. The CDR3 spans 13 residues. Trimming shortened V by 0 bases and J by 8 bases, and 13 bases separated the two germline ends. DNA for the CDR3: TGCAGCGTTGAAGAACAGGTGGGGACCGAAGCTTTCTTT. It yields the protein CSVEEQVGTEAFF.

The gene calls are TRBV29-1 and TRBJ1-1; D might be TRBD1 (6 bases). From germline, CDR1 is SQVTM and CDR2 ANQGSEA. The CDR3 runs 12 residues. V lost 7 bases and J 0 bases, leaving 9 bases between the germline ends. The CDR3 bases are TGCAGCGCAGGACAGATGAACACTGAAGCTTTCTTT. This encodes CSAGQMNTEAFF.

This chain uses TRBV10-3 with TRBJ1-5; D possibly corresponds to TRBD1 (5 bases). Germline assignment: CDR1 ENHRY and CDR2 SYGVKD. The CDR3 is 15 amino acids. Between the trimmed V and J ends, which lost 5 bases and 6 bases, there was a span of 17 bases. The CDR3 sequence is CAISPGQGRGQPQHF. The CDR3 coding sequence is TGTGCCATCAGTCCCGGTCAGGGAAGGGGTCAGCCCCAGCATTTT.

This chain links TRBV18 with TRBJ2-7; D not resolved. The V gene lost 3 bases and the J gene lost 0 bases, with 3 bases spanning the gap. Germline-derived CDR1 and CDR2 are KGHSH and LQKENI. The CDR3 is 12 amino acids. The DNA for the CDR3 is TGTGCCAGCTCACCGGGCTCCTACGAGCAGTACTTC. Translation: CASSPGSYEQYF. Combining the CDR3 with reference TRBV18 and TRBJ2-7 gives the whole variable domain NAGVMQNPRHLVRRRGQEARLRCSPMKGHSHVYWYRQLPEEGLKFMVYLQKENIIDESGMPKERFSAEFPKEGPSILRIQQVVRGDSAAYFCASSPGSYEQYFGPGTRLTVT.

This clone appeared once. V is TRBV27 and J is TRBJ1-4, with D possibly TRBD1 on 6 matching bases. V was cut by 6 bases and J by 8 bases, with 22 bases left in between. Per the germline V gene, CDR1 is MNHEY and CDR2 is SMNVEV (reference sequence). This CDR3 has 16 amino acids. Here the CDR3 reads CASSSLGGQGREKLFF. The DNA of the CDR3 is TGTGCCAGCAGCTCACTGGGGGGGCAGGGGCGGGAAAAACTGTTTTTT.

CDR3 sequence: CASTYTAPGQGHQPQHF. The CDR3 coding sequence is TGTGCCAGTACCTATACCGCACCGGGACAGGGACATCAGCCCCAGCATTTT. The chain uses TRBV19 and TRBJ1-5, with TRBD1 matching 9 bases. V shed 7 bases, J shed 5 bases, and the junction held 15 bases outside the gene matches. Germline V gives CDR1 LNHDA, CDR2 SQIVND (reference sequence). This CDR3 is built from 17 residues.

The gene calls are TRBV6-6 and TRBJ2-5; 7 positions agree with TRBD1. This CDR3 spans 14 amino acids. V shed 2 bases and J 7 bases; nucleotides not matched to a gene: 7. CDR1 is MNHNY and CDR2 is SVGAGI in the germline V gene (reference sequence). The chain's CDR3 is CASSYPRQGPTQYF. CDR3 bases: TGTGCCAGCAGTTACCCGAGACAGGGACCGACCCAGTACTTC.

The sample holds one count of this clone. The rearrangement links TRBV6-5 to TRBJ1-2, with D uncertain. Trimming left V 7 bases short and J 6 bases short, with 18 bases between. The CDR3 has 14 amino acids. Germline V gene lookup returns CDR1 MNHEY and CDR2 SVGAGI. CDR3 DNA sequence: TGTGCCAGCATTAAGGACGGCCGTATTAATGGCTACACCTTC. Translated: CASIKDGRINGYTF.

As regards this clone: Other DNA sequences of this sample code for an identical CDR3. V usage is TRBV2 and J usage is TRBJ1-6; 10 nucleotides align to TRBD1. J was trimmed by 10 bases and V by 4 bases; bases with no gene match: 4. The CDR3 is 14 amino acids. Germline values: CDR1 SNHLY, CDR2 FYNNEI. The CDR3 DNA is TGTGCCAGCAGTGGACAGGGGGCTGAATCACCCCTCCACTTT. Translated: CASSGQGAESPLHF.

This clone has just one count. The gene calls are TRBV7-9 and TRBJ2-2; 9 bases fit TRBD1. After removal of 4 bases from V and 4 bases from J, the junction contained 13 bases not matched to a gene. This CDR3 is 18 amino acids long. Germline assignment: CDR1 SEHNR and CDR2 FQNEAQ (reference sequence). CDR3 DNA sequence: TGTGCCAGCAGCTCTTGGGGAACAGGGGGCGCGGGCACCGGGGAGCTGTTTTTT. Translated, it gives CASSSWGTGGAGTGELFF.

This clone was observed a handful of times. V is TRBV6-1 and J is TRBJ1-4, with 7 bases lining up with TRBD1. V shed 4 bases, J shed 7 bases, and the junction held 21 bases outside the gene matches. The CDR3 covers 19 residues. Germline loops: CDR1 MNHNS, CDR2 SASEGT. CDR3 nucleotide sequence: TGTGCCAGCAGTGGGGGGAGGCAGGGGGGATGGAGTTTCTCTGAAAAACTGTTTTTT. This gives the protein CASSGGRQGGWSFSEKLFF.

The chain uses TRBV5-4 and TRBJ2-5; 9 nucleotides line up with TRBD2. V was pared by 0 bases and J by 5 bases, with 8 bases of the junction left unmatched. Germline CDR1 SGHNT, CDR2 YYREEE (reference sequence). CDR3 length: 16 residues. The CDR3 loop is CASSLGGASGVETQYF. Written as DNA, the CDR3 is TGTGCCAGCAGCTTGGGCGGGGCTAGCGGGGTCGAGACCCAGTACTTC.

This sequence joins TRBV5-1 and TRBJ2-5, with D perhaps given as TRBD1 or TRBD2 (6 bases each). V shed 1 base and J shed 7 bases, with 17 bases lying between them. Germline lookup yields CDR1 SGHRS and CDR2 YFSETQ. CDR3 size: 15 residues. The CDR3 region has the DNA TGCGCCAGCAGCTTGACCTCAGGGGACTCGCGGACCCAGTACTTC. Translating gives CASSLTSGDSRTQYF.

V usage is TRBV6-6 and J usage is TRBJ2-3; D unresolved. The germline V and J ends were trimmed by 6 bases and 5 bases, with 9 bases remaining between them. CDR1 is MNHNY, CDR2 SVGAGI, per germline (reference sequence). The CDR3 is 12 amino acids. The CDR3 region has the DNA TGTGCCAGCAGCCCCCCAGGAGATACGCAGTATTTT. Translation: CASSPPGDTQYF.

The chain joins TRBV5-6 to TRBJ1-1; D is uncertain. The CDR3 length is 15 residues. V was trimmed by 3 bases and J by 1 base, leaving 13 bases between them. In germline, CDR1 is SGHDT, CDR2 YYEEEE. The CDR3 region has the DNA TGTGCCAGCAGCTCTGCTGGGCTTGGGAACACTGAAGCTTTCTTT. This gives the protein CASSSAGLGNTEAFF.

The chain combines TRBV11-3 with TRBJ2-1, with TRBD2 as a possible D gene (5 bases). Germline V gives CDR1 SGHNT, CDR2 YENEEA. V was cut by 1 base and J by 1 base, with 14 bases left in between. The CDR3 spans 17 residues. CDR3: CASSLGSGVPSYNEQFF. Written as DNA, the CDR3 is TGTGCCAGCAGCTTAGGAAGCGGAGTCCCTTCCTACAATGAGCAGTTCTTC. The full variable domain, rest sourced from reference TRBV11-3 and TRBJ2-1, is EAGVVQSPRYKIIEKKQPVAFWCNPISGHNTLYWYLQNLGQGPELLIRYENEEAVDDSQLPKDRFSAERLKGVDSTLKIQPAELGDSAVYLCASSLGSGVPSYNEQFFGPGTRLTVL.

This clone has just one count. The chain has TRBV5-6 and TRBJ1-5; D unclear. The CDR3 consists of 15 residues. Trimming pared 0 bases from V and 0 bases from J, leaving 7 bases between. Germline V CDR1 and CDR2: SGHDT, YYEEEE. The CDR3 loop is CASSLAGYSNQPQHF. The CDR3 DNA sequence: TGTGCCAGCAGCTTGGCCGGATATAGCAATCAGCCCCAGCATTTT.

The CDR3 here is CASSEVTGTSGWSSYNEQFF. CDR3 in DNA: TGTGCCAGCAGTGAAGTAACCGGGACTAGCGGGTGGAGCTCCTACAATGAGCAGTTCTTC. The chain employs TRBV6-1 and TRBJ2-1; 12 positions agree with TRBD2. CDR1 MNHNS and CDR2 SASEGT come from the germline V gene. The CDR3 loop spans 20 amino acids. J was trimmed by 0 bases and V by 1 base; bases with no gene match: 10.

The rearrangement uses TRBV6-5 and TRBJ1-2; D is uncertain. The CDR3 extends over 13 amino acids. V lost 4 bases to trimming and J lost 5 bases, with 11 bases between them. Germline loops: CDR1 MNHEY, CDR2 SVGAGI. The CDR3 DNA sequence: TGTGCCAGCAGTTTGCAGCTTCTTTATGGCTACACCTTC. Translating gives CASSLQLLYGYTF.

This clone was detected only once. This rearrangement joins TRBV7-9 to TRBJ1-1; no reliable D call. Per the germline V gene, CDR1 is SEHNR and CDR2 is FQNEAQ (reference sequence). This CDR3 is 14 amino acids long. Trimming took 3 bases from V and 0 from J, leaving 8 bases between them. The CDR3 DNA reads TGTGCCAGCAGCTTGAACACAGTGAACACTGAAGCTTTCTTT. Translation gives CASSLNTVNTEAFF.

The rearrangement joins TRBV25-1 to TRBJ1-4; unclear D gene. Deletions cut 3 bases from V and 0 bases from J, with 5 bases between. The length of the CDR3 is 14 residues. Germline values: CDR1 MGHDK, CDR2 SYGVNS. CDR3 nucleotides: TGTGCCAGCAGTGACAGAACAACTAATGAAAAACTGTTTTTT. Residues: CASSDRTTNEKLFF. The full variable domain, in which reference TRBV25-1 and TRBJ1-4 provide the parts outside the CDR3, is EADIYQTPRYLVIGTGKKITLECSQTMGHDKMYWYQQDPGMELHLIHYSYGVNSTEKGDLSSESTVSRIRTEHFPLTLESARPSHTSQYLCASSDRTTNEKLFFGSGTQLSVL.

This clone was recorded only once. This sequence joins TRBV7-9 and TRBJ1-2; no clear D. CDR3 length: 13 amino acids. Trimming left V 5 bases short and J 5 bases short, with 12 bases between. CDR1 and CDR2 (germline): SEHNR, FQNEAQ (reference sequence). The CDR3 bases are TGTGCCAGCAGCCCCCCGACGATTTATGGCTACACCTTC. It codes for CASSPPTIYGYTF.

V is TRBV19 and J is TRBJ1-5; D possibly corresponds to TRBD1 (6 bases). The CDR3 is 13 amino acids. From germline, CDR1 is LNHDA and CDR2 SQIVND (reference sequence). Trimming removed 4 bases from V and 3 bases from J, with 7 bases in between. In DNA form, the CDR3 reads TGTGCCAGTAGTAGACAGGTCAATCAGCCCCAGCATTTT. It is translated as CASSRQVNQPQHF.

The table lists this clone with a few counts. This sequence joins TRBV19 and TRBJ1-2; 9 nucleotides align to TRBD1. The CDR3 runs to 15 residues. The trim removed 5 bases at V and 4 bases at J, leaving 8 bases unmatched. Germline-derived CDR1 and CDR2 are LNHDA and SQIVND (reference sequence). The CDR3 sequence: CASSLQGAGGYGYTF. The CDR3 region has the DNA TGTGCCAGTAGTTTACAGGGGGCCGGTGGCTATGGCTACACCTTC.

This chain joins TRBV5-6 and TRBJ2-5; D is undetermined. The CDR3 totals 13 residues. The germline V gene has CDR1 SGHDT and CDR2 YYEEEE. Trimming cost V 0 bases and J 4 bases, with 7 bases left between them. The CDR3 region is CASSLDRTETQYF. CDR3 sequence (DNA): TGTGCCAGCAGCTTGGATCGGACAGAGACCCAGTACTTC.

The J gene is TRBJ2-7, the V gene TRBV11-3; 7 bases are shared with TRBD1. Germline CDR1 is SGHNT and CDR2 is YENEEA. The CDR3 runs to 14 residues. The V gene end was trimmed by 5 bases and the J gene end by 0 bases; junction bases not matched to a gene: 4. The CDR3 sequence: CASSPRQGSYEQYF. The CDR3 DNA reads as TGTGCCAGCAGCCCTCGACAGGGCTCCTACGAGCAGTACTTC.

The chain joins TRBV6-5 to TRBJ1-6; no definite D call. This CDR3 contains 15 residues. Trimming cost V 7 bases and J 3 bases, with 13 bases left between them. CDR1 is MNHEY and CDR2 is SVGAGI in the germline V gene. In DNA form, the CDR3 reads TGTGCCAGCAACTGGTCAGCCCGCTATAATTCACCCCTCCACTTT. This gives the protein CASNWSARYNSPLHF.

The V call is TRBV5-6, the J call TRBJ1-4; D gene ambiguous. CDR1 SGHDT and CDR2 YYEEEE come from the germline V gene. The CDR3 runs to 15 residues. Trimming removed 0 bases from V and 4 bases from J, with 10 bases in between. DNA for the CDR3: TGTGCCAGCAGCTTGGCCGCGACTGATAATGAAAAACTGTTTTTT. Translation gives CASSLAATDNEKLFF.

The sample holds a few counts of this clone. This CDR3 is also generated by other DNA sequences in the sample. This chain joins TRBV27 and TRBJ2-6, with D perhaps TRBD1 or TRBD2 (5 bases each). V shed 6 bases and J shed 2 bases, with 29 bases lying between them. The CDR3 loop spans 21 amino acids. Germline loops: CDR1 MNHEY, CDR2 SMNVEV (reference sequence). The CDR3 is CASSMDESKGGGRAGANVLTF. The CDR3 DNA reads as TGTGCCAGCAGCATGGACGAATCAAAGGGTGGGGGAAGGGCTGGGGCCAACGTCCTGACTTTC.